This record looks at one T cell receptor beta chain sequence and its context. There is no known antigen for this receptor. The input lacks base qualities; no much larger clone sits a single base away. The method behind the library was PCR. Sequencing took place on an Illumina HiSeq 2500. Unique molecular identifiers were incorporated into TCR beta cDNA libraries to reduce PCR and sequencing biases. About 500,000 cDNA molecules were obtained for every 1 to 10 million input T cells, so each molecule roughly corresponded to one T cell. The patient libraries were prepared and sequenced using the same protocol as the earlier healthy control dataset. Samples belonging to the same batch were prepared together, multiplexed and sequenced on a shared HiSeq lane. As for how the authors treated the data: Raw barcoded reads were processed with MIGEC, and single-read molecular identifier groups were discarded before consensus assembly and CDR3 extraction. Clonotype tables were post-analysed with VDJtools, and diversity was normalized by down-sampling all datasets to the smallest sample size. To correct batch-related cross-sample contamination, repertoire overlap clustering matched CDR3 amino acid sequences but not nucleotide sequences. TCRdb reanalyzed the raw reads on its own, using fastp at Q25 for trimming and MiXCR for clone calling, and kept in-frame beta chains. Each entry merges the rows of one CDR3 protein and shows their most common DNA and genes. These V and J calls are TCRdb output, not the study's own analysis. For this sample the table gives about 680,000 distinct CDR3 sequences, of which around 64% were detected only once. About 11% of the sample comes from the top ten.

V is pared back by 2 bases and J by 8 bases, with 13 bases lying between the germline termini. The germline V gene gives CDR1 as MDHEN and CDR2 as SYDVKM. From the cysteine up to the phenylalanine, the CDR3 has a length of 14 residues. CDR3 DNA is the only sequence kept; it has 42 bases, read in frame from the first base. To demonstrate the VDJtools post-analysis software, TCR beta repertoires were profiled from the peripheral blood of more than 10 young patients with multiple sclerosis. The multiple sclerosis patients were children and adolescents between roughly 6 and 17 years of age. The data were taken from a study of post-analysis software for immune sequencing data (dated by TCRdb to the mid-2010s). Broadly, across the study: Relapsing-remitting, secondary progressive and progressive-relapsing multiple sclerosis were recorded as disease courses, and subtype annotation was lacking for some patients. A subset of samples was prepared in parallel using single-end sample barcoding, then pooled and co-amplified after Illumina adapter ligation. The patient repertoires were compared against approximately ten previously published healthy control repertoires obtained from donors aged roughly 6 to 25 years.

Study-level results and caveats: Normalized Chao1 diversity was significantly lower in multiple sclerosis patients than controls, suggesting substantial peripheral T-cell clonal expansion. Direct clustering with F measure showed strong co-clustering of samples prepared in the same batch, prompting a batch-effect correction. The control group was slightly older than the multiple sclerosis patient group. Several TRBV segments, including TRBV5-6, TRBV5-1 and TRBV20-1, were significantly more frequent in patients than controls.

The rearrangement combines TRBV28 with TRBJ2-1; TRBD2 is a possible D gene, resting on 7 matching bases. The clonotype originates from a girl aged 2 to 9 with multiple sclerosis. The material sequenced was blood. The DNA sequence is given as TGTGCCAGCAGTTTAGGGGGGGCGCAGTATGAGCAGTTCTTC. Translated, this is CASSLGGAQYEQFF.